This T cell receptor (beta chain) was captured by sequencing in a study of T cells expressing NK-cell markers. Looking at the study overall: Of eight sequenced donors, seven were HCMV-seropositive and one HCMV-seronegative.

Study observations and caveats: In a handful of donors, dominant clonotypes made up about 28.3-60.1% of CD3+CD56-NKG2C+ cells. Dominant NKG2C+ clonotypes accounted for about 1.0-7.0% of CD8+ T cells in a handful of donors.

With regard to this clonotype: The antigen remains unidentified.

TCRdb re-called the 5' RACE reads, yielding one record per CDR3 amino acid sequence without DNA. The table lists a few hundred thousand distinct CDR3 sequences, with under 1.5% in the top ten. This clonotype was sampled from a woman aged 50 to 60 in good health. The sample consisted of blood T cells: a sorted CD56 or NKG2C T cell subset, CD4+ or CD8+ T cells, or bulk PBMC T cells (not recorded which).

This chain's CDR3 is CASLAGPMETQYF. The rearrangement joins TRBV7-9 to TRBJ2-5; TCRdb names TRBD2, which stays unverified in the absence of DNA. Germline values: CDR1 SEHNR, CDR2 FQNEAQ (reference sequence). The CDR3 runs 13 residues.